These T cell receptor beta chains were read from a single sample in a study of graft-versus-host responses after intestinal transplantation. The method was immunoSEQ multiplex PCR; TCRdb's version includes in-frame clones alone and lacks a portion of them. The table has thousands of clones, about four fifths seen once. Sequences were derived from ileum tissue, sampled around 17 and 22 days after intestinal transplantation. Every receptor here comes from a human patient who received an intestinal transplant, so some T cells may come from the graft donor. Each CDR3 is given with its conserved first and last residue. The order of the fields is clone size, J gene, D gene, V gene, CDR3 DNA, CDR3 protein. The D gene is left open where the match is weak. Clone sizes are given selectively: once, few, many, or a class where the clone is expanded.

. TRBJ2-7 . TRBV11-1 TGTGCCAGCAGCTTAGGGGACCTTTACGAGCAGTACTTC CASSLGDLYEQYF
. TRBJ2-5 . TRBV28 TGTGCCAGCAGTCCCCAGGTCCAGAAGACCCAGTACTTC CASSPQVQKTQYF
. TRBJ1-2 TRBD1 TRBV9 TGTGCCAGCAGCGCAGAGACAGGGGCAAACTATGGCTACACCTTC CASSAETGANYGYTF
. TRBJ1-2 . TRBV23-1 TGCGCCAGCAGTCATTTGACGCTACGCAGAAAGATCTATGGCTACACCTTC CASSHLTLRRKIYGYTF
once TRBJ2-7 TRBD2 TRBV11-2 TGTGCCAGCAGCTTAGGGGGCAGCGGGGGGGTCTACGAGCAGTACTTC CASSLGGSGGVYEQYF
. TRBJ1-5 . TRBV6-1 TGTGCCACCATAGGTAATAGCAATCAGCCCCAGCATTTT CATIGNSNQPQHF
. TRBJ2-2 . TRBV6-5 TGTGCCAGCAGTGAACTGGCAGACACCGGGGAGCTGTTTTTT CASSELADTGELFF
. TRBJ2-5 TRBD2 TRBV5-5 TGTGCCAGCAGCCCTGGGCCTACAGCGGGGGGGCAAGAGACCCAGTACTTC CASSPGPTAGGQETQYF
. TRBJ1-2 TRBD1 TRBV6-6 TGTGCCAGCCGACAGGGGATCTATGGCTACACCTTC CASRQGIYGYTF
. TRBJ2-3 TRBD2 TRBV28 TGTGCCAGCAGTCCAGAGCGGGGGATCACAGATACGCAGTATTTT CASSPERGITDTQYF
once TRBJ2-7 TRBD1 TRBV5-4 TGTGCCACCACCCCCGGGACAGGGTCCTACGAGCAGTACTTC CATTPGTGSYEQYF
. TRBJ2-7 . TRBV9 TGTGCCAGCAGCGTTCAGGGTTTAGACTCCTACGAGCAGTACTTC CASSVQGLDSYEQYF
. TRBJ1-3 TRBD1 TRBV2 TGCGCCAGCTTCGGACAGGGAAACCCAAACACCATATATTTT CASFGQGNPNTIYF
. TRBJ1-5 . TRBV19 TGTGCCAGTAGACTTAGTAGCAATCAGCCCCAGCATTTT CASRLSSNQPQHF
. TRBJ1-1 TRBD1 TRBV18 TGTGCCAGCTCACCACCGGGGGGACAGGGTTTCGCTTTCTTT CASSPPGGQGFAFF
. TRBJ1-2 . TRBV10-3 TGTGCCATCAGTGCTTCAACGGGGGAAAAGAACTATGGCTACACCTTC CAISASTGEKNYGYTF
once TRBJ2-5 . TRBV15 TGTGCCACCAGCAGTTTTGACAACCAAGAGACCCAGTACTTC CATSSFDNQETQYF
. TRBJ1-3 TRBD1 TRBV6-6 TGTGCCAGCAGTTATACAGGGGGCTCTGGAAACACCATATATTTT CASSYTGGSGNTIYF
. TRBJ1-1 . TRBV6-1 TGTGCCAGCAGCGCGAGGGTGAACACTGAAGCTTTCTTT CASSARVNTEAFF
. TRBJ2-7 TRBD2 TRBV27 TGTGCCAGCAGCCTCGGGGGGGTCCACGAGCAGTACTTC CASSLGGVHEQYF
. TRBJ1-3 . TRBV7-2 TGTGCCAGCAGCTTCGGTCCATTGAGCTCTGGAAACACCATATATTTT CASSFGPLSSGNTIYF
. TRBJ2-2 . TRBV27 TGTGCCAGCAGTTTAACGGACAAACTGAACACCGGGGAGCTGTTTTTT CASSLTDKLNTGELFF
few TRBJ2-7 TRBD2 TRBV20-1 TGCAGTGCTCCTAGCGGGGTTTGGGAGTACTTC CSAPSGVWEYF
. TRBJ1-1 . TRBV6-5 TGTGCCAGCAGGGGCGTTAGGGAATCTGAAGCTTTCTTT CASRGVRESEAFF
. TRBJ2-2 . TRBV6-6 TGTGCCAGCAGTTATAACCCGAACACCGGGGAGCTGTTTTTT CASSYNPNTGELFF
. TRBJ1-2 . TRBV10-2 TGCGCCAGCAGTGGTACAGGCCAACATTCCTATGGCTACACCTTC CASSGTGQHSYGYTF
. TRBJ1-2 . TRBV2 TGTGCCAGCACCACTGGCAGGGAAGACTATGGCTACACCTTC CASTTGREDYGYTF
. TRBJ1-1 . TRBV6-5 TGTGCCAGCAGTTACGGCGCACCTGGCGCTGAAGCTTTCTTT CASSYGAPGAEAFF
. TRBJ2-5 . TRBV2 TGTGCCAGCGATGCGCTCCGGGCCGGACAAGAGACCCAGTACTTC CASDALRAGQETQYF
. TRBJ2-1 . TRBV6-1 TGTGCCAGCAGTGAATTATGGGGGGCCGGGATTTACAATGAGCAGTTCTTC CASSELWGAGIYNEQFF
. TRBJ1-2 . TRBV15 TGTGCCACCAGCCATCGGGCGAACTATGGCTACACCTTC CATSHRANYGYTF
. TRBJ2-7 TRBD1 TRBV5-6 TGTGCCAGCAGCTTAATATCAGGGGGCGCGATGTTCGAGCAGTACTTC CASSLISGGAMFEQYF
few TRBJ1-6 TRBD1 TRBV11-3 TGTGCCAGCAGCTTAGTGGTTCAGGGGGCAGCCCTCCACTTT CASSLVVQGAALHF
few TRBJ1-6 . TRBV19 TGTGCCAGTAGTATCGGGACCGGTATGGGATTGGTGTCCCTCCACTTT CASSIGTGMGLVSLHF
. TRBJ2-6 . TRBV6-1 TGTTCTTCGTTACCCTCTGGGGCCAACGTCCTGACTTTC CSSLPSGANVLTF
. TRBJ1-6 . TRBV28 TGTGCCAGCAGTTTTCAGACGAGCTCCTATAATTCACCCCTCCACTTT CASSFQTSSYNSPLHF
few TRBJ1-2 TRBD1 TRBV4-1 TGCGCCAGCAGCGGGCGGGACAGGGCCTATGGCTACACCTTC CASSGRDRAYGYTF
. TRBJ1-1 . TRBV19 TGTGCCAGTAGTATGCCCCTGAGGTTGGACACTGAAGCTTTCTTT CASSMPLRLDTEAFF
once TRBJ2-3 . TRBV28 TGTGCCAGCGGATATTCGGGCACGACCACAGATACGCAGTATTTT CASGYSGTTTDTQYF
. TRBJ2-1 . TRBV20-1 TGCAGTGTTCCCATAGGGGGGCAGGAGTTCTTC CSVPIGGQEFF
. TRBJ1-4 . TRBV6-1 TGTGCCAGCCGATTCGAGAGGGGTACTAATGAAAAACTGTTTTTT CASRFERGTNEKLFF
. TRBJ1-2 . TRBV28 TGTGCCAGCAAGTGGGAGGGAGGCTATGGCTACACCTTC CASKWEGGYGYTF
few TRBJ2-2 TRBD2 TRBV10-3 TGTGCCATCGGACTAGCGGGCGGGGAGCTGTTTTTT CAIGLAGGELFF
. TRBJ2-7 . TRBV7-8 TGTGCCAGCAGCATGAACCCCCAGGGGGGCTCCTACGAGCAGTACTTC CASSMNPQGGSYEQYF
. TRBJ1-2 . TRBV28 TGTGCCAGCAGTTTTCGGGACACTGGGCGCTATGGCTACACCTTC CASSFRDTGRYGYTF
. TRBJ1-5 . TRBV7-8 TGTGCCAGCAGCCCCCAACCCCACGGGGGAGCGGGACAGCCCCAGCATTTT CASSPQPHGGAGQPQHF
few TRBJ1-5 TRBD1 TRBV6-4 TGTGCCAGCGTGGGACAGCCAAATCAGCCCCAGCATTTT CASVGQPNQPQHF
once TRBJ2-3 TRBD1 TRBV5-1 TGCGCCAGCAGTAGTTTAGGGACAGGGGGCTTCACAGATACGCAGTATTTT CASSSLGTGGFTDTQYF
. TRBJ1-1 TRBD1 TRBV10-1 TGCGCCAGTTCCCCCAGGGGGCGAGGCCCTGAAGCTTTCTTT CASSPRGRGPEAFF
few TRBJ1-2 . TRBV6-1 TGTGCCAGCAGTGAAATCATAGGAAATGGCTACACCTTC CASSEIIGNGYTF
. TRBJ1-1 . TRBV5-1 TGCGCCAGCAGCTTGCACGTCAGAAGAAACACTGAAGCTTTCTTT CASSLHVRRNTEAFF
. TRBJ1-5 . TRBV6-1 TGTGCCAGCAGTTTGGGGAGAGGGAATCAGCCCCAGCATTTT CASSLGRGNQPQHF
. TRBJ2-1 . TRBV5-1 TGCGCCAGCAGCTTGCCCGCGGATGACAATGAGCAGTTCTTC CASSLPADDNEQFF
. TRBJ2-3 . TRBV13 TGTGCCAGCAGCTTACTACAGGGAGGCCCCACAGATACGCAGTATTTT CASSLLQGGPTDTQYF
. TRBJ1-2 TRBD1 TRBV4-1 TGCGCCAGCAGCCCTCAGGGACAGGGTGGTTATGGCTACACCTTC CASSPQGQGGYGYTF
. TRBJ2-5 TRBD2 TRBV7-9 TGTGCCAGCAGCTTAGGGGGACTACGCCAAGTAGAGACCCAGTACTTC CASSLGGLRQVETQYF
. TRBJ2-2 . TRBV13 TGTGCCAGCAGCTTCGGTTTATCGCCCGGGGAGCTGTTTTTT CASSFGLSPGELFF
few TRBJ1-4 TRBD1 TRBV7-2 TGTGCCAGCAGCGTCTCAGGGGGCTATTGGGAAAAACTGTTTTTT CASSVSGGYWEKLFF
. TRBJ2-2 . TRBV10-3 TGTGCCATCAGGCCCCGGGACAAGAACACCGGGGAGCTGTTTTTT CAIRPRDKNTGELFF
. TRBJ2-7 . TRBV28 TGTGCCAGCAGTTTTTCCCCGAGCTACGAGCAGTACTTC CASSFSPSYEQYF